What follows is one T cell receptor (beta chain) and its context. Antigen: not known. Described treatment: around 19 received Ad26.COV2.S at low or high dose, single or two shots; roughly five received placebo; per-sample allocation not given. Samples analyzed were those drawn on day 63 after the first vaccine or placebo injection. Expressing Wuhan-strain SARS-CoV-2 spike, an Ad26 vector served as the vaccine. The data were obtained in a study of Ad26.COV2.S vaccination and SARS-CoV-2 variants. Across the whole study: A participant enrolled in the COV1001 Ad26.COV2.S trial arm provided the sample.

Trimming at V came to 5 bases and at J to 3 bases, leaving 13 bases not matched to a gene. The CDR3 covers 18 residues. Per the germline V gene, CDR1 is SNHLY and CDR2 is FYNNEI. Data came from immunoSEQ multiplex PCR; TCRdb stores just in-frame clones and leaves some out. The table shows 300,000 to 400,000 clones, with about 88% occurring only once. Study-wide results and caveats: Comparability of non-spike TCR breadth was observed across vaccine and placebo recipients.

The chain links TRBV2 to TRBJ1-5, with TRBD1 matching over 10 bases. The source material was peripheral blood, sampled in a trial of Ad26.COV2.S vaccine versus placebo. The sequence came from a person between 18 and 59 years old who received the Ad26.COV2.S COVID-19 vaccine or a placebo. The CDR3, as DNA: TGTGCCAGCAGTCATTATCCGGGACAGGGGTCAGACAATCAGCCCCAGCATTTT. It is translated as CASSHYPGQGSDNQPQHF.